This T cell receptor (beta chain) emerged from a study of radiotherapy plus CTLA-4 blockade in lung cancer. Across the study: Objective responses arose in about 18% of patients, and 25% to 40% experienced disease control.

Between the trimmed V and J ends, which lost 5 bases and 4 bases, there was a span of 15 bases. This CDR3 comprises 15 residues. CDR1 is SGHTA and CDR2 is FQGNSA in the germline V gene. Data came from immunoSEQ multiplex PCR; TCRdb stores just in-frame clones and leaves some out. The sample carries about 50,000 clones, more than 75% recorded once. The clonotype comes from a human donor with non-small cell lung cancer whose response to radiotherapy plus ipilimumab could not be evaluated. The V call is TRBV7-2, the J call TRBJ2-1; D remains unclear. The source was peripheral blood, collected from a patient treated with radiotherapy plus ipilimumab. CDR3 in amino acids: CASSPSQALYNEQFF. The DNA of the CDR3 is TGTGCCAGCAGCCCAAGTCAGGCACTTTACAATGAGCAGTTCTTC.